Given below is one T cell receptor (beta chain) in context. Its specificity is not known. This specimen comes from a study of T cells after yellow fever vaccination. General study results and limits: Abundant clonotypes (contaminants from the bulk population) could be present in FACS-sorted repertoires. Of the clonotypes, a small share occurred in both CD4 and CD8 compartments.

TCRdb used MiXCR to reprocess the 5' RACE reads, holding one entry per CDR3 protein. The sample yields 450,000 to 600,000 distinct CDR3 sequences, around 16% seen once. This CDR3 is 16 amino acids long. Trimming cost V 4 bases and J 5 bases; bases outside gene matches: 12. Germline V gives CDR1 MNHNS, CDR2 SASEGT. The sample in question was PBMCs, obtained around 5 days after the first yellow fever vaccination. The chain links TRBV6-1 to TRBJ2-7, with 9 bases lining up with TRBD1. The clonotype was recovered from a man in his late teens or twenties who received the YFV17D yellow fever vaccine. CDR3 nucleotide sequence: TGTGCCAGCAGTGGACCTGACAGGGGGAAGGCTGACGAGCAGTACGTC. The encoded protein is CASSGPDRGKADEQYV.